A single sample is the source of the 20 T cell receptor beta chains below, sequenced in a study of blood T cells in healthy people across ages. Combining a sample-barcoded 5' primer with a J-beta primer mix, a second PCR ran for roughly 7 to 12 cycles. TCRdb reanalysed the 5' RACE reads using MiXCR and keeps one entry per CDR3 protein. The table includes around 2 million distinct CDR3 sequences, around 42% detected once. The sequenced sample was blood. The receptors stem from a human donor in good health.

The rearrangement links TRBV7-2 to TRBJ1-2; 9 nucleotides match TRBD1. This CDR3 comprises 17 residues. Looked up from germline, CDR1 is SGHTA and CDR2 is FQGNSA. V lost 2 bases and J lost 0; bases outside the gene matches: 7. CDR3 in DNA: TGTGCCAGCAGCTTACGTACAGGGGGCTCATCTAACTATGGCTACACCTTC. It codes for CASSLRTGGSSNYGYTF.

The chain combines TRBV15 with TRBJ1-1; 8 bases are shared with TRBD1. With 9 bases clipped from V and 3 bases from J, the junction kept 6 bases outside the gene matches. Germline assignment: CDR1 LNHNV and CDR2 YYDKDF (reference sequence). This CDR3 has 13 amino acids. CDR3 protein: CATRQGLDTEAFF. CDR3 bases: TGTGCCACACGACAGGGGCTGGACACTGAAGCTTTCTTT.

The rearrangement joins TRBV3-1 to TRBJ1-6; D possibly corresponds to TRBD1 (6 bases). V was cut by 3 bases and J by 7 bases, with 19 bases left in between. Germline loops: CDR1 LGHDT, CDR2 YNNKEL (reference sequence). The CDR3 is 17 residues long. CDR3 DNA sequence: TGTGCCAGCAGCCACACTAAAGGGTCGCAGGGGAATTCACCCCTCCACTTT. Its protein is CASSHTKGSQGNSPLHF.

The chain links TRBV29-1 to TRBJ1-1; tentative D call: TRBD1 (5 bases). Germline CDR1 SQVTM, CDR2 ANQGSEA. This CDR3 spans 10 amino acids. Trimming shortened V by 4 bases and J by 6 bases, and 6 bases separated the two germline ends. Here the CDR3 reads CSVVRAEAFF. CDR3 sequence (DNA): TGCAGCGTTGTCAGGGCTGAAGCTTTCTTT.

The CDR3 DNA sequence: TGCGCCAGCAGCCAAGGTGAGGGCACAGATACGCAGTATTTT. It specifies CASSQGEGTDTQYF. This chain uses TRBV4-3 with TRBJ2-3; D unresolved. V was trimmed by 1 base and J by 1 base, leaving 6 bases between them. From germline, CDR1 is LGHNA and CDR2 YSLEER. The CDR3 spans 14 residues.

With regard to this clonotype: At one of its ends the junction is not consistent with the germline gene, which may arise from a read error. The chain has TRBV5-1 and TRBJ2-3; D perhaps matches TRBD1 (5 bases). Germline-derived CDR1 and CDR2 are SGHRS and YFSETQ. The CDR3 runs 18 residues. The CDR3 region has the DNA TGCGCCGGCAGCCCAGCATTCAAGGGGCCAACTAGCACAGATACGCAGTATTTT. This gives the protein CAGSPAFKGPTSTDTQYF.

V gene TRBV28 combines with J gene TRBJ2-1; a weak D match, TRBD2 (7 bases). V shed 2 bases and J shed 8 bases, with 13 bases lying between them. Germline V gene data show CDR1 as MDHEN and CDR2 as SYDVKM. The CDR3 has 14 residues. CDR3 amino acids: CASSLNREGDEQFF. The CDR3 DNA is TGTGCCAGCAGTTTAAACAGGGAGGGCGATGAGCAGTTCTTC.

This rearrangement joins TRBV2 to TRBJ2-7; possibly TRBD2 for D (5 bases). Germline CDR1 reads SNHLY; CDR2 reads FYNNEI. The CDR3 contains 15 residues. Deletions cut 11 bases from V and 10 bases from J, with 30 bases between. The chain's CDR3 is CAHTAPLVIEEAQYF. As DNA, the CDR3 is TGTGCCCACACCGCCCCTCTGGTAATAGAGGAGGCCCAGTACTTC.

This clonotype was detected only a few times. The rearrangement uses TRBV15 and TRBJ2-1; no definite D call. Germline-derived CDR1 and CDR2 are LNHNV and YYDKDF (reference sequence). The ends were cut back, 1 base at V and 11 bases at J, with 6 bases in the middle. The CDR3 contains 11 residues. CDR3 DNA sequence: TGTGCCACCAGCAGAGCCGACCAGCAGTTCTTC. Translating it yields CATSRADQQFF. The variable domain in full, with the rest retrieved from reference TRBV15 and TRBJ2-1, is DAMVIQNPRYQVTQFGKPVTLSCSQTLNHNVMYWYQQKSSQAPKLLFHYYDKDFNNEADTPDNFQSRRPNTSFCFLDIRSPGLGDTAMYLCATSRADQQFFGPGTRLTVL.

This CDR3 is CASSSRGQDEKLFF. The DNA for the CDR3 is TGTGCCAGCAGCTCCAGGGGGCAAGATGAAAAACTGTTTTTT. The V and J genes are TRBV7-2 and TRBJ1-4; 8 positions agree with TRBD1. The CDR3 totals 14 residues. Trimming cost V 4 bases and J 6 bases; bases outside gene matches: 4. CDR1 is SGHTA and CDR2 is FQGNSA in the germline V gene.

The rearrangement links TRBV30 to TRBJ2-7, with D perhaps TRBD2 (6 bases). There are 12 residues in the CDR3. CDR1 and CDR2 (germline): GTSNPN, SVGIG (reference sequence). The ends were cut back, 1 base at V and 5 bases at J, with 9 bases in the middle. CDR3 protein: CAWSAGLHEQYF. The CDR3 DNA is TGTGCCTGGAGTGCGGGACTCCACGAGCAGTACTTC.

The chain combines TRBV6-4 with TRBJ2-3; D not certain. Germline V lookup: CDR1 MRHNA, CDR2 SNTAGT. The CDR3 is made up of 13 amino acids. The V end lost 3 bases, the J end lost 2 bases, and 6 bases lay between the germline ends. This CDR3 reads CASSETDTDTQYF. CDR3 nucleotides: TGTGCCAGCAGTGAAACGGACACAGATACGCAGTATTTT.

This chain connects TRBV28 to TRBJ1-1; D is unresolved. Germline V gene sequence: CDR1 MDHEN, CDR2 SYDVKM. The CDR3 is 13 amino acids. Deletions cut 10 bases from V and 0 bases from J, with 12 bases between. The CDR3 loop is CATRKQMNTEAFF. The CDR3 DNA reads as TGTGCCACCCGGAAGCAAATGAACACTGAAGCTTTCTTT.

This clonotype appeared a few times. V usage is TRBV12-3 or TRBV12-4 and J usage is TRBJ2-7, with D unclear. Trimming left V 6 bases short and J 1 base short, with 10 bases between. The CDR3 runs to 13 residues. For the CDR3, the DNA is TGTGCCAGCAGGAATGTGGGTTCCTACGAGCAGTACTTC. It yields the protein CASRNVGSYEQYF.

This clonotype was observed a handful of times. The V and J genes are TRBV28 and TRBJ2-7, with no clear D. CDR1 MDHEN and CDR2 SYDVKM come from the germline V gene. Trimming took 10 bases from V and 2 from J, leaving 12 bases between them. The CDR3 has 12 residues. The CDR3 DNA sequence: TGTGCCAACATCGGGTCGCCCTACGAGCAGTACTTC. It yields the protein CANIGSPYEQYF.

This clonotype was counted a single time. The rearrangement uses TRBV5-4 and TRBJ1-6; D perhaps matches TRBD1 (5 bases). V gave up 0 bases and J gave up 9 bases, with 13 bases separating them. The CDR3 totals 15 residues. Germline CDR1 reads SGHNT; CDR2 reads YYREEE (reference sequence). As DNA, the CDR3 is TGTGCCAGCAGCTTGGACGGGACCTTCAGTTCACCCCTCCACTTT. Its protein is CASSLDGTFSSPLHF. Full variable domain (remainder filled in from reference TRBV5-4 and TRBJ1-6): ETGVTQSPTHLIKTRGQQVTLRCSSQSGHNTVSWYQQALGQGPQFIFQYYREEENGRGNFPPRFSGLQFPNYSSELNVNALELDDSALYLCASSLDGTFSSPLHFGNGTRLTVT.

The chain recombines TRBV24-1 with TRBJ2-3; D remains unclear. This CDR3 contains 13 residues. Deletions cut 5 bases from V and 3 bases from J, with 8 bases between. The germline V gene encodes CDR1 KGHDR and CDR2 SFDVKD. For the CDR3, the DNA is TGTGCCACCAGTGGGATAGCTACAGATACGCAGTATTTT. It encodes CATSGIATDTQYF.

This clonotype appeared a few times. The rearrangement links TRBV5-1 to TRBJ2-3, with D possibly being TRBD2 (6 bases). Germline V gene lookup returns CDR1 SGHRS and CDR2 YFSETQ. This CDR3 spans 15 amino acids. V lost 0 bases and J lost 4, with 12 bases in between. CDR3 bases: TGCGCCAGCAGCTTGGAAGGCAGGGAGGCAGATACGCAGTATTTT. Residues: CASSLEGREADTQYF.

The CDR3 reads CASSTGTGHSPLHF. DNA of the CDR3: TGTGCCAGCAGTACCGGGACAGGGCATTCACCCCTCCACTTT. This chain links TRBV25-1 with TRBJ1-6, with TRBD1 matching 9 bases. J gave up 8 bases and V 5 bases, and 4 bases lay outside the gene matches. The CDR3 extends over 14 amino acids. The germline gives CDR1 MGHDK, CDR2 SYGVNS.

CDR3 nucleotide sequence: TGCAGCGTGTGGCAGGGCGTGAACACTGAAGCTTTCTTT. Its protein is CSVWQGVNTEAFF. This sequence joins TRBV29-1 and TRBJ1-1, with a tentative D call TRBD1 (5 bases). Trimming took 6 bases from V and 0 from J, leaving 11 bases between them. CDR3 length: 13 amino acids. CDR1 SQVTM and CDR2 ANQGSEA come from the germline V gene.